This T cell receptor beta chain was recovered during a study of identical twins. From the 5' RACE reads, TCRdb called clonotypes with MiXCR, one entry per CDR3 protein. The table has 400,000 to 550,000 distinct CDR3 sequences, around 20% seen once; the top ten hold roughly 0.9%. To note about this clonotype: Its antigen is as yet unknown.

Findings of the study overall: Models underestimated TCR alpha sharing (out-of-frame) in monozygotic twins. Conclusions relied on cross-sectional statistical analysis, not following the same donors.

Germline V gene data show CDR1 as LGHDT and CDR2 as YNNKEL (reference sequence). CDR3 length: 16 residues. V gave up 0 bases and J gave up 2 bases, with 8 bases separating them. The sample also formed part of further work on T cells expressing NK-cell markers. From that study: The study did not resolve the HCMV specificity of expanded NKG2C+ T cell clones.

V is TRBV3-1 and J is TRBJ2-6, with D perhaps TRBD1 or TRBD2 (5 bases each). The sample was CD4+ T cells sorted from blood. This clonotype was sampled from a woman in her late teens or twenties in good health. The CDR3 DNA reads TGTGCCAGCAGCCAAGATTGGGGGACTGGGGCCAACGTCCTGACTTTC. It yields the protein CASSQDWGTGANVLTF. Together with reference TRBV3-1 and TRBJ2-6, the CDR3 gives the full variable domain: DTAVSQTPKYLVTQMGNDKSIKCEQNLGHDTMYWYKQDSKKFLKIMFSYNNKELIINETVPNRFSPKSPDKAHLNLHINSLELGDSAVYFCASSQDWGTGANVLTFGAGSRLTVL.